This T cell receptor beta chain was sequenced in a study of response to subunit inactivated influenza vaccine. Comment on this clonotype: No antigen is known for it.

TCRdb re-called the RT-PCR reads through MiXCR, storing one row per CDR3 protein. Altogether 590,000 or so distinct CDR3 sequences are present, 11% to 15% being singletons, with the ten largest covering less than 9%. The study's findings and limits: T cells newly recruited by each seasonal influenza vaccination are few, the authors suggested.

V lost 6 bases and J 2 bases, leaving 17 bases between the germline ends. This CDR3 spans 16 amino acids. CDR1 LNHDA and CDR2 SQIVND come from the germline V gene (reference sequence). This sequence joins TRBV19 and TRBJ2-4; D is uncertain. The sample was PBMCs from blood, taken around 15 days before vaccination. The clonotype was recovered from a man aged 50 to 60 who received an inactivated influenza vaccine. CDR3 protein: CASSPVESRTKNIQYF. CDR3 nucleotides: TGTGCCAGTAGCCCCGTTGAATCCCGGACCAAAAACATTCAGTACTTC. The complete variable domain, with remaining parts taken from reference TRBV19 and TRBJ2-4, reads DGGITQSPKYLFRKEGQNVTLSCEQNLNHDAMYWYRQDPGQGLRLIYYSQIVNDFQKGDIAEGYSVSREKKESFPLTVTSAQKNPTAFYLCASSPVESRTKNIQYFGAGTRLSVL.